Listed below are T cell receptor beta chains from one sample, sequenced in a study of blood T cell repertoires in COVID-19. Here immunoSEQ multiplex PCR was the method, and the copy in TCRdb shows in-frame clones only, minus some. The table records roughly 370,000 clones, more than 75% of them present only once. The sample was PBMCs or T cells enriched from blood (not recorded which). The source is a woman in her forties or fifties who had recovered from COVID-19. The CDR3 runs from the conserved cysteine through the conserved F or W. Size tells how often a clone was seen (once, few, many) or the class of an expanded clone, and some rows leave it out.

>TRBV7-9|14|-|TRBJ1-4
CASSLTGQDEKLFF
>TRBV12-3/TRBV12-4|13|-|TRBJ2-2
CASSLGQGGELFF
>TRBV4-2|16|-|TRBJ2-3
CASSQGSSGGTDTQYF
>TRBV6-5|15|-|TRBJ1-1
CASSNLQGLDTEAFF
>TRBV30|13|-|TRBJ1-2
CAWRHRGREGYTF
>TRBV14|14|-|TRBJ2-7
CASSLTGIRYEQYF
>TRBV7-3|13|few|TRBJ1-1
CASSSYSNTEAFF
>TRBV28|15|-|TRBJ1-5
CASSLTKHPGQPQHF
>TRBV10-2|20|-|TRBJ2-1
CASKEFGLANEDGSYNEQFF
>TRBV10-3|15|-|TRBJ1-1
CAISEDLGPNTEAFF
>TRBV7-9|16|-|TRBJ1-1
CASSPEGRGLGTEAFF
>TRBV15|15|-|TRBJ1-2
CATSRDSGGPYGYTF
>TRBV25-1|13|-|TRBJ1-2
CASSERLHYGYTF
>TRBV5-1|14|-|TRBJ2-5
CASSLITGSETQYF
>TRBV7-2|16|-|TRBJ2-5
CASSYSGGSDTETQYF
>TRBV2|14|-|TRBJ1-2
CASSVRGLGYGYTF
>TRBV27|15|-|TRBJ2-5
CASSFLAGDRGTQYF
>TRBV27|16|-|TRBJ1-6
CASSLTGLSYNSPLHF
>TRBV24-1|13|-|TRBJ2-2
CATSDPVTGELFF
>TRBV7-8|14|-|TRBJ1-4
CASSRQGRGEKLFF
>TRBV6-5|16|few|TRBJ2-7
CASSYSSGQVSYEQYF
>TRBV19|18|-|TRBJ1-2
CASSKVRDRGPQDYGYTF
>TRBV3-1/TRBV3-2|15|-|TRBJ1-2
CASSRGTGGFDGYTF
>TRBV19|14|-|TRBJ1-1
CASSNRGHYTEAFF
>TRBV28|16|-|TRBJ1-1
CASSPVGGGMNTEAFF
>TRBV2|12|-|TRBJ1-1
CASRRLTSEAFF
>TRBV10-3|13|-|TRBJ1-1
CAISAEPDSRAFF
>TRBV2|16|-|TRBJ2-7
CASIPPLGTVTYEQYF
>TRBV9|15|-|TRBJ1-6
CASSDRRNYNSPLHF
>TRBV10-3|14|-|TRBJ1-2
CAISDPGQGGGYTF
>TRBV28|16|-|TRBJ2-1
CASSFARGGRYNEQFF
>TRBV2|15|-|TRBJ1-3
CAVGQDRSSGNTIYF
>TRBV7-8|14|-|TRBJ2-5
CASSLGGGRETQYF
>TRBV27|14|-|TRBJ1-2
CASSAPGGLYGYTF
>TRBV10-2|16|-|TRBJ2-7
CASSALPLAGGYEQYF